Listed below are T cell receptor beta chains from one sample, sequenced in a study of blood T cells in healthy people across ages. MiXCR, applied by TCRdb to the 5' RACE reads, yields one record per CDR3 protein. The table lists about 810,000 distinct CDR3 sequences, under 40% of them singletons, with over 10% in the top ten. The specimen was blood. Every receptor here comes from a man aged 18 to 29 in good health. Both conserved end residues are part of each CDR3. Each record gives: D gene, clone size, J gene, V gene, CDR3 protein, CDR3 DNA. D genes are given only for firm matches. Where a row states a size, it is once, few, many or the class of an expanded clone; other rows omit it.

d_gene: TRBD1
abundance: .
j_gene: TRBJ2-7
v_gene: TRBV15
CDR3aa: CATSDIEGTGPYNEQYF
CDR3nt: TGTGCCACCAGCGATATCGAAGGGACAGGACCCTACAATGAGCAGTACTTC

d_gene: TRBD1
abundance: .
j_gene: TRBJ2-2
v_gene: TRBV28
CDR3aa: CASTDRTGATNTGELFF
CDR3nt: TGTGCCAGCACCGACCGGACAGGGGCCACGAACACCGGGGAGCTGTTTTTT

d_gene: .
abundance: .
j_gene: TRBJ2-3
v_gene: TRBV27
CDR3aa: CASSIQEEADTQYF
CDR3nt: TGTGCCAGCTCGATCCAGGAGGAGGCAGATACGCAGTATTTT

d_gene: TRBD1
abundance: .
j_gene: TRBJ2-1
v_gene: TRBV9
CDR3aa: CASSVDGTGSYNEQFF
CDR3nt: TGTGCCAGCAGCGTAGACGGGACAGGCTCCTACAATGAGCAGTTCTTC

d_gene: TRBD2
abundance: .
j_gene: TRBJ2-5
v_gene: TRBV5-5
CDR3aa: CASEASGGVNYNEQYF
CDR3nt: TGTGCCAGCGAGGCTAGCGGGGGGGTCAACTACAATGAGCAGTACTTC

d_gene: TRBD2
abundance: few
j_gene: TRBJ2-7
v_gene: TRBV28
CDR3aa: CASSLGGECEQYF
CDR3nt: TGTGCCAGCAGTTTGGGGGGGGAATGCGAGCAGTACTTC

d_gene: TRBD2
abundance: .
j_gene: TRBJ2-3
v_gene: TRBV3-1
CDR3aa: CASSPGRGTDTQYF
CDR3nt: TGTGCCAGCAGCCCTGGGAGGGGCACAGATACGCAGTATTTT

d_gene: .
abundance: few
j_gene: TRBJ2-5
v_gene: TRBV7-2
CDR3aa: CASSLYSAQETQYF
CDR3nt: TGTGCCAGCAGCTTATACTCCGCCCAAGAGACCCAGTACTTC

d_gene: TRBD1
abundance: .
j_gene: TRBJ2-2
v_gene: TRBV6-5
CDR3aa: CASRLTGGAYTGELFF
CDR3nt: TGTGCCAGCAGGCTAACAGGGGGCGCATACACCGGGGAGCTGTTTTTT

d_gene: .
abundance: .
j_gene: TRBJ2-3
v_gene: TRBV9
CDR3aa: CASSTNLGGDTSTDAQYF
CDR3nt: TGTGCCAGCAGCACCAATCTAGGGGGGGATACTAGCACAGATGCGCAGTATTTT

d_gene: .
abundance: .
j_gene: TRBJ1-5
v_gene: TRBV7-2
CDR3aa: CASSRQDTNQPQHF
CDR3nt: TGTGCCAGCAGCCGACAGGACACAAATCAGCCCCAGCATTTT